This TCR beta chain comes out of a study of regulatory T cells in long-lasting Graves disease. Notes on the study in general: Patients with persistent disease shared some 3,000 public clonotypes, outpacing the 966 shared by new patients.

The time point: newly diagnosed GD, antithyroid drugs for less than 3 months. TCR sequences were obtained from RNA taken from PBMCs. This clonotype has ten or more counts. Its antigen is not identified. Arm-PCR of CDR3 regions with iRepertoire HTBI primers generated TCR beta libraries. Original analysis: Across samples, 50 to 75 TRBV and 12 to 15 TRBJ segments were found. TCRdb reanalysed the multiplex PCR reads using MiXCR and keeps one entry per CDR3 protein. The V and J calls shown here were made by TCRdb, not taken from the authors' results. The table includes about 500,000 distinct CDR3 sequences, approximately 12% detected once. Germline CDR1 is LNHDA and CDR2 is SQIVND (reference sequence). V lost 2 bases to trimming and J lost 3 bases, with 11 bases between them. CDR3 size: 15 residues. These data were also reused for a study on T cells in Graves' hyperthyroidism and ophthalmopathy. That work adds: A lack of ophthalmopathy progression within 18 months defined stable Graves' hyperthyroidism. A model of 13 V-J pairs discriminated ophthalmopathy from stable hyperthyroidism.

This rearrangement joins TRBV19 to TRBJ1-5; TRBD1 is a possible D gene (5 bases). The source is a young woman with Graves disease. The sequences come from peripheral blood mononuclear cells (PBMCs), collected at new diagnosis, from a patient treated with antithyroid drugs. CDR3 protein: CASSINLGVNQPQHF. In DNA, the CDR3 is TGTGCCAGTAGTATAAATTTAGGGGTCAATCAGCCCCAGCATTTT.